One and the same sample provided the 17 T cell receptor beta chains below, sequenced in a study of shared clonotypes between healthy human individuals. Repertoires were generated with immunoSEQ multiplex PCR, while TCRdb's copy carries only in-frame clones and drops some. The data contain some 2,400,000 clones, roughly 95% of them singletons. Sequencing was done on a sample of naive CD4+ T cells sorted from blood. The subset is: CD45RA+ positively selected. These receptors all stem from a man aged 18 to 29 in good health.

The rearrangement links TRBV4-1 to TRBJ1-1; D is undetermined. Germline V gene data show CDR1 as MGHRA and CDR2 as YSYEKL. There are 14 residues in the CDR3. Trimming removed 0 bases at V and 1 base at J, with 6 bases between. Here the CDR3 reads CASSQDGENTEAFF. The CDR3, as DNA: TGCGCCAGCAGCCAAGATGGTGAGAACACTGAAGCTTTCTTT.

CDR3: CAWSQGAVSNQPQHF. The CDR3 region has the DNA TGTGCCTGGAGTCAAGGGGCAGTTAGCAATCAGCCCCAGCATTTT. The V call is TRBV30, the J call TRBJ1-5; D possibly corresponds to TRBD1 (5 bases). The CDR3 runs 15 residues. V lost 2 bases and J 0 bases, leaving 11 bases between the germline ends. Germline V gene data show CDR1 as GTSNPN and CDR2 as SVGIG (reference sequence).

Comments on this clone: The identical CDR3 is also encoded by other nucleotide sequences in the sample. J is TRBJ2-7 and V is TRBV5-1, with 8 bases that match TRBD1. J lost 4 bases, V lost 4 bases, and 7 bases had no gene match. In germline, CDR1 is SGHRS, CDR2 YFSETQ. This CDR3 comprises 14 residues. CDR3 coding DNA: TGCGCCAGCAGCCCCGGACAGGGTGTGTACGAGCAGTACTTC. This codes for CASSPGQGVYEQYF.

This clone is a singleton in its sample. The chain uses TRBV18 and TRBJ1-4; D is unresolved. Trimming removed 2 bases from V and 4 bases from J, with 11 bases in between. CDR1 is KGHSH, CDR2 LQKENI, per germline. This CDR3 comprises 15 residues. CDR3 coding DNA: TGTGCCAGCTCACCAAATACAGCGCGTAATGAAAAACTGTTTTTT. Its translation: CASSPNTARNEKLFF.

The CDR3 region has the DNA TGTGCCAGCAGTTACGGGACTGCTTCCTACGAGCAGTACTTC. Protein product: CASSYGTASYEQYF. This chain connects TRBV6-6 to TRBJ2-7, with a possible D match to TRBD2 (6 bases). V dropped 2 bases and J dropped 1 base, with 9 bases sitting between them. Per the germline V gene, CDR1 is MNHNY and CDR2 is SVGAGI (reference sequence). The CDR3 loop spans 14 amino acids.

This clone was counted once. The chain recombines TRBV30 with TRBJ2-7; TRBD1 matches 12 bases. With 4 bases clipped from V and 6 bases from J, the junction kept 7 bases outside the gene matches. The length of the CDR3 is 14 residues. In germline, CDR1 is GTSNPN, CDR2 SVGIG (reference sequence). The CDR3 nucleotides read TGTGCCTGGAATTCCGGGACAGGGGGCCTCGAGCAGTACTTC. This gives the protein CAWNSGTGGLEQYF.

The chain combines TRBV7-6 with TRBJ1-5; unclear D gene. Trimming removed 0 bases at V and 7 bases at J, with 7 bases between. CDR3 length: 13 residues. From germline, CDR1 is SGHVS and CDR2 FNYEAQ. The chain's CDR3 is CASSLATRQPQHF. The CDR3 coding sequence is TGTGCCAGCAGCTTAGCGACACGCCAGCCCCAGCATTTT.

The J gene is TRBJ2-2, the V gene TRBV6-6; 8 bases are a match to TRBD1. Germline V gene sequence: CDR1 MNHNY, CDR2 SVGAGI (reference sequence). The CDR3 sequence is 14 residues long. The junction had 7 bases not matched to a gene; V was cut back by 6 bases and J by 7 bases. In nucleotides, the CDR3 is TGTGCCAGCAGCTCGACAGGGGAAATCGGGGAGCTGTTTTTT. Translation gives CASSSTGEIGELFF.

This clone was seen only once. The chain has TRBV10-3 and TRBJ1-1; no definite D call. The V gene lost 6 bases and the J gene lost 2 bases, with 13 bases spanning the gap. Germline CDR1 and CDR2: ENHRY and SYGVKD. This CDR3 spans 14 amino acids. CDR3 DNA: TGTGCCATCAGGCTGACGGACGGAAACACTGAAGCTTTCTTT. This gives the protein CAIRLTDGNTEAFF.

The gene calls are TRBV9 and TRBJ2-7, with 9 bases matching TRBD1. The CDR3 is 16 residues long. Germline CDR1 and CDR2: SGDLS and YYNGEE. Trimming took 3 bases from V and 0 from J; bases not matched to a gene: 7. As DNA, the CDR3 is TGTGCCAGCAGCGCTGGGGAGGGACAGGGCTCCTACGAGCAGTACTTC. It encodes CASSAGEGQGSYEQYF.

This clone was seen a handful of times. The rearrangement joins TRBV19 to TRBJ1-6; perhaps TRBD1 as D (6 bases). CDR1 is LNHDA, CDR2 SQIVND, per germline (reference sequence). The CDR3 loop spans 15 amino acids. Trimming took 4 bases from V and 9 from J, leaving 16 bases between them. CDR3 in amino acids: CASSTAGHTTSPLHF. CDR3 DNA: TGTGCCAGTAGTACTGCGGGACATACTACTTCACCCCTCCACTTT.

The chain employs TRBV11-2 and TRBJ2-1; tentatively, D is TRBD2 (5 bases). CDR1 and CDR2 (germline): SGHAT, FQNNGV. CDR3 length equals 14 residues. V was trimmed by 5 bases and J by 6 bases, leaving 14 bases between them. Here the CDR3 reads CASSPLGGGNEQFF. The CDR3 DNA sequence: TGTGCCAGCAGCCCGCTAGGAGGTGGCAATGAGCAGTTCTTC.

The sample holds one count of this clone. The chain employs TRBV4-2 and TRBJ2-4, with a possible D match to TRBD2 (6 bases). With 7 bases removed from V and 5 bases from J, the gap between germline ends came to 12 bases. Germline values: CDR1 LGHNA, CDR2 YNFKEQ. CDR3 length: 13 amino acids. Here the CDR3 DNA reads TGTGCCAGCACGGGAGCCGGCGAAAACATTCAGTACTTC. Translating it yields CASTGAGENIQYF.

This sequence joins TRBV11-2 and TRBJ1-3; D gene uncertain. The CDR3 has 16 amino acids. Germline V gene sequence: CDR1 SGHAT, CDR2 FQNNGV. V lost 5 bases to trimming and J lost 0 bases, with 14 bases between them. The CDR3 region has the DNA TGTGCCAGCAGCCGGCGGGGTATAAGCTCTGGAAACACCATATATTTT. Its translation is CASSRRGISSGNTIYF.

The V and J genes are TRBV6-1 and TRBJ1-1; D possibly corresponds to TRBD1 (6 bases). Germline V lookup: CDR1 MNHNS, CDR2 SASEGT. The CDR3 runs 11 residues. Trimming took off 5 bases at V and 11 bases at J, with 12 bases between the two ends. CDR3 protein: CASSINRDAFF. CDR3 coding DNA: TGTGCCAGCAGTATAAACAGGGATGCTTTCTTT.

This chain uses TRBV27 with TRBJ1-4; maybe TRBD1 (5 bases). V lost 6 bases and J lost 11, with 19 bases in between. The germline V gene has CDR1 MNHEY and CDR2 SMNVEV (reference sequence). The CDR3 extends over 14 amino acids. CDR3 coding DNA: TGTGCCAGCAGGCCCAGGGAAGGGACGAAGAAACTGTTTTTT. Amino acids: CASRPREGTKKLFF.

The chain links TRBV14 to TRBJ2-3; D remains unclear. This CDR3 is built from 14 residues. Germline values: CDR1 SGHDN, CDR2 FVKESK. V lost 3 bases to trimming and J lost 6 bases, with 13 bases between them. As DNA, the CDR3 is TGTGCCAGCAGCCACCCAAGGATGAGGGATACGCAGTATTTT. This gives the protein CASSHPRMRDTQYF.